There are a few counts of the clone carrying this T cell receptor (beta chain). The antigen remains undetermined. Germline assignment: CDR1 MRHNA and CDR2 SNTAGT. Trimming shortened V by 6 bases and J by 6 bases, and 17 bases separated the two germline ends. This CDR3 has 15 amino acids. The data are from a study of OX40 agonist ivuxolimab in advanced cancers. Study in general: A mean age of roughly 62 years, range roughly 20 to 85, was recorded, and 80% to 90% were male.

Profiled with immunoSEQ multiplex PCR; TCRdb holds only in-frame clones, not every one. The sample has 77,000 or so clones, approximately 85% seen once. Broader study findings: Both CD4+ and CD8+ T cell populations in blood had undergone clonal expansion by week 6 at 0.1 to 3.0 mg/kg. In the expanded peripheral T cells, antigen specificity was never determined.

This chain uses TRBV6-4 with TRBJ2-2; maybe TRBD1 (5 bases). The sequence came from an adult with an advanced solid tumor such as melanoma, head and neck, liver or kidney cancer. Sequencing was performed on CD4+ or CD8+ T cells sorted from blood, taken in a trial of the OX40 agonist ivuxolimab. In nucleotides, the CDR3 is TGTGCCAGCAGAAGGGGTGCAGAATTCGCCGGGGAGCTGTTTTTT. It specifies CASRRGAEFAGELFF.